What follows describes a single TCR beta chain. Its antigen is undetermined. The sample is drawn from a study of T cells in localized non-small cell lung cancer. Overall study findings and caveats: Peak T cell clonality was found in uninvolved adjacent lung, exceeding tumor. Heterogeneity cannot be ruled out, as sequencing used one tumor region only. Turning up in adjacent lung were a median roughly 62 of the top 100 tumor clones.

Some clones are missing from TCRdb's copy, which holds only in-frame ones; the method was immunoSEQ multiplex PCR. Among almost 35,000 clones listed, 90% to 95% were seen once. This sample comprised peripheral blood, obtained before any cancer treatment. The TCR comes from a female donor at least 60 years old with stage I lung adenocarcinoma.

The CDR3 loop is CASSEVRTGNYGYTF. In DNA form, the CDR3 reads TGTGCCAGCAGTGAAGTCCGGACGGGGAACTATGGCTACACCTTC. The V gene is TRBV6-1, the J gene TRBJ1-2; D gene unclear. The length of the CDR3 is 15 residues. Trimming removed 1 base at V and 2 bases at J, with 11 bases between. Germline-derived CDR1 and CDR2 are MNHNS and SASEGT.